This T cell receptor (beta chain) was retrieved from a study of cytomegalovirus exposure and HLA in healthy donors. Findings of the study overall: In vitro testing confirmed a few CMV-associated chains as specific for CMV antigens. Reports credit the classifier with highly specific, highly sensitive diagnosis of cytomegalovirus status. TCR beta chains numbering more than 150 were designated cytomegalovirus-associated.

TCRdb's table, derived via immunoSEQ multiplex PCR, lists solely in-frame clones and lacks some. This table has about 260,000 clones, 90% appearing once. Trimming at V came to 3 bases and at J to 5 bases, leaving 8 bases not matched to a gene. The CDR3 contains 15 residues. Germline CDR1 is SGDLS and CDR2 is YYNGEE. Regarding this clone: The antigen is undetermined.

The chain joins TRBV9 to TRBJ2-3; 8 bases map to TRBD2. The origin of this receptor is a woman aged 25-40 years in good health and CMV-seronegative. Sample: PBMCs. The CDR3 sequence is CASSGQLADQDTQYF. CDR3 in DNA: TGTGCCAGCAGCGGACAACTAGCGGACCAAGATACGCAGTATTTT.